The sequence of this T cell receptor beta chain was determined in a study of blood T cell repertoires in COVID-19. Study in general: The United States, Italy and Spain supplied acute and convalescent COVID-19 samples. From T cells, B-cell-depleted T cells, or PBMCs came the material, which was cDNA or gDNA.

Repertoires were generated with immunoSEQ multiplex PCR, while TCRdb's copy carries only in-frame clones and drops some. This sample has some 260,000 clones, with about 90% found just once. Trimming at V came to 1 base and at J to 7 bases, leaving 4 bases not matched to a gene. Germline-derived CDR1 and CDR2 are SGHAT and FQDESV (reference sequence). The CDR3 has 15 amino acids. This clonotype was obtained from a man aged 80 or over with acute or convalescent COVID-19. The source material was peripheral blood. The gene calls are TRBV11-1 and TRBJ2-1, with 10 nucleotides matching TRBD2. The CDR3 nucleotides are TGTGCCAGCAGCTTAGGGTCTAGCGGGGGTAATGAGCAGTTCTTC. Residues: CASSLGSSGGNEQFF.